This passage covers 8 T cell receptor beta chains from one sample sequenced in a study of T cell responses to AZD1222 COVID-19 vaccine. The method was immunoSEQ multiplex PCR; TCRdb's version includes in-frame clones alone and lacks a portion of them. This table holds under 150,000 clones, 92% found once. The source was peripheral blood, collected 28 days after the second AZD1222 dose. These receptors were taken from an adult who received the AZD1222 COVID-19 vaccine.

J is TRBJ1-1 and V is TRBV6-5; D not certain. The CDR3 extends over 15 amino acids. V gave up 0 bases and J gave up 3 bases, with 11 bases separating them. Germline loops: CDR1 MNHEY, CDR2 SVGAGI. The CDR3 reads CASSYSGRIDTEAFF. The CDR3 nucleotides are TGTGCCAGCAGTTACTCGGGCAGGATCGACACTGAAGCTTTCTTT.

The chain carries TRBV25-1 and TRBJ1-2; D unclear. This CDR3 has 14 amino acids. V was clipped by 2 bases and J by 4 bases, with 11 bases between them. CDR1 and CDR2 from the germline V gene are MGHDK and SYGVNS. The CDR3 DNA reads TGTGCCAGCAGTGAAGTAGGGAGATTCTATGGCTACACCTTC. This encodes CASSEVGRFYGYTF.

The rearrangement links TRBV7-8 to TRBJ1-2, with 12 bases fitting TRBD1. The germline V gene encodes CDR1 SGHVS and CDR2 FQNEAQ. This CDR3 has 16 amino acids. With V trimmed by 5 bases and J by 8 bases, 12 bases remained unmatched. Written as DNA, the CDR3 is TGTGCCAGCAGCCCCACCCGCTGGGACAGGGGGCAGGGCTACACCTTC. Protein sequence: CASSPTRWDRGQGYTF.

This chain connects TRBV7-8 to TRBJ2-3; 9 bases are shared with TRBD2. The V and J ends lost 3 bases and 2 bases, in that order; junction bases with no gene match: 6. The V gene's germline CDR1 is SGHVS and CDR2 FQNEAQ. This CDR3 is 16 amino acids long. In DNA, the CDR3 is TGTGCCAGCAGCTTTCGACTAGCGGAGTTCACAGATACGCAGTATTTT. This encodes CASSFRLAEFTDTQYF.

V and J are TRBV4-1 and TRBJ1-4; the D is unclear. The CDR3 runs 15 residues. Trimming removed 1 base at V and 3 bases at J, with 9 bases between. Looked up from germline, CDR1 is MGHRA and CDR2 is YSYEKL. CDR3 sequence: CASSQVVGSNEKLFF. DNA for the CDR3: TGCGCCAGCAGCCAAGTGGTGGGGTCTAATGAAAAACTGTTTTTT.

V gene TRBV19 combines with J gene TRBJ1-6, with TRBD1 as a possible D gene (6 bases). V dropped 3 bases and J dropped 5 bases, with 17 bases sitting between them. Germline V gene data show CDR1 as LNHDA and CDR2 as SQIVND (reference sequence). CDR3 size: 17 residues. The chain's CDR3 is CASSIAVGTGNNSPLHF. The DNA for the CDR3 is TGTGCCAGTAGTATTGCAGTCGGAACAGGGAATAATTCACCCCTCCACTTT.

The chain links TRBV28 to TRBJ1-1, with D maybe TRBD1 (5 bases). V gave up 5 bases and J gave up 1 base, with 17 bases separating them. The CDR3 is 16 residues long. The germline V gene has CDR1 MDHEN and CDR2 SYDVKM. CDR3 coding DNA: TGTGCCAGCAGTCCTCTTTGGGGGGGTGAGAACACTGAAGCTTTCTTT. The encoded protein is CASSPLWGGENTEAFF. The complete variable domain, with remaining parts taken from reference TRBV28 and TRBJ1-1, reads DVKVTQSSRYLVKRTGEKVFLECVQDMDHENMFWYRQDPGLGLRLIYFSYDVKMKEKGDIPEGYSVSREKKERFSLILESASTNQTSMYLCASSPLWGGENTEAFFGQGTRLTVV.

This clone was counted only a few times. V gene TRBV3-1 (or the pseudogene TRBV3-2) combines with J gene TRBJ1-1; D is unclear. This CDR3 has 12 amino acids. V lost 4 bases, J lost 5 bases, and 8 bases lay in between. The germline CDR1 and CDR2 sequences are LGHDT and YNNKEL (reference sequence). DNA of the CDR3: TGTGCCAGCAGCCTCATGGGAACTGAAGCTTTCTTT. Translating it yields CASSLMGTEAFF.